Below are 20 T cell receptor beta chains sequenced from a single sample in a study of early T cells in non-severe SARS-CoV-2 infection. TCRdb redid the calling of the 5' RACE reads with MiXCR, one entry per CDR3 protein. The sample yields about 100,000 distinct CDR3 sequences, 9% to 13% seen once. Input material: whole blood. The receptor source for this set is an adult who was a healthcare worker with PCR-confirmed SARS-CoV-2 infection or an uninfected control (not recorded which).

This clonotype has only a few counts. This sequence joins TRBV7-8 and TRBJ1-2, with TRBD1 as a possible D gene (5 bases). This CDR3 spans 13 amino acids. Germline V gives CDR1 SGHVS, CDR2 FQNEAQ. V lost 3 bases and J lost 1, with 6 bases in between. CDR3 nucleotide sequence: TGTGCCAGCAGCTTCAGGGATAACTATGGCTACACCTTC. Its protein is CASSFRDNYGYTF.

This clonotype came up many times. V is TRBV27 and J is TRBJ2-6, with D perhaps TRBD1 (6 bases). The germline gives CDR1 MNHEY, CDR2 SMNVEV (reference sequence). Trimming took off 5 bases at V and 1 base at J, with 12 bases between the two ends. The CDR3 is 16 residues long. In nucleotides, the CDR3 is TGTGCCAGCAGTCCGGACAGAAGGTCTGGGGCCAACGTCCTGACTTTC. It encodes CASSPDRRSGANVLTF.

As regards this clonotype: This may stem from a read error, because a much larger clone lies one nucleotide away. This chain uses TRBV20-1 with TRBJ2-3, with D maybe TRBD2 (8 bases). This CDR3 contains 16 residues. Looked up from germline, CDR1 is DFQATT and CDR2 is SNEGSKA (reference sequence). Here the CDR3 DNA reads TGCAGTGCTAGGGGGACTAGAGGGTTTGGGACAGAAACGCAGTATTTT. Translating it yields CSARGTRGFGTETQYF.

This clonotype was seen only a few times. The gene calls are TRBV10-1 and TRBJ2-7; D possibly corresponds to TRBD2 (6 bases). This CDR3 region has 16 residues. Germline V gene lookup returns CDR1 WNHNN and CDR2 SYGVQD (reference sequence). Between the trimmed V and J ends, which lost 0 bases and 4 bases, there was a span of 16 bases. In DNA form, the CDR3 reads TGCGCCAGCAGTGAGTCGAAGTCCTCGGGGGTATACGAGCAGTACTTC. It encodes CASSESKSSGVYEQYF.

A note on this clonotype: The junction and the germline gene differ at one end; a read error may be behind it. V usage is TRBV28 and J usage is TRBJ1-3, with TRBD1 as a possible D gene (5 bases). Germline V lookup: CDR1 MDHEN, CDR2 SYDVKM. The CDR3 covers 15 residues. This chain's CDR3 is CASIQTVLSENTIYF. CDR3 DNA: TGTGCCAGCATCCAGACAGTCCTCTCTGAAAACACCATATATTTT.

This clonotype was seen repeatedly, ten times or more. The V call is TRBV24-1, the J call TRBJ2-1; tentatively, D is TRBD2 (7 bases). The length of the CDR3 is 17 residues. Germline-derived CDR1 and CDR2 are KGHDR and SFDVKD. The ends were cut back, 0 bases at V and 6 bases at J, with 17 bases in the middle. The CDR3 DNA follows: TGTGCCACCAGTGATTTGGGAGGGACGGGGGGCGGCAATGAGCAGTTCTTC. It codes for CATSDLGGTGGGNEQFF.

This clonotype was counted many times. The chain joins TRBV9 to TRBJ2-3, with 12 bases fitting TRBD2. This CDR3 region has 15 residues. The germline V gene has CDR1 SGDLS and CDR2 YYNGEE. V was clipped by 2 bases and J by 7 bases; unmatched bases: 5. CDR3 protein: CASSVLAGGPNTQYF. CDR3 DNA sequence: TGTGCCAGCAGCGTCCTAGCGGGGGGGCCAAATACGCAGTATTTT. Based on the CDR3 plus reference TRBV9 and TRBJ2-3, the full variable domain is DSGVTQTPKHLITATGQRVTLRCSPRSGDLSVYWYQQSLDQGLQFLIQYYNGEERAKGNILERFSAQQFPDLHSELNLSSLELGDSALYFCASSVLAGGPNTQYFGPGTRLTVL.

Only a few counts were recorded for this clonotype. The chain is built from TRBV6-2 or TRBV6-3 and TRBJ2-5, with D possibly being TRBD2 (6 bases). Between the trimmed V and J ends, which lost 10 bases and 1 base, there was a span of 13 bases. Germline loops: CDR1 MNHEY, CDR2 SVGEGT. This CDR3 has 13 amino acids. The CDR3 DNA reads as TGTGCCACCCGGGGGAGCTCCCAAGAGACCCAGTACTTC. It translates to CATRGSSQETQYF.

This clonotype has ten or more counts. The J gene is TRBJ1-1, the V gene TRBV6-2 or TRBV6-3; D not resolved. The CDR3 consists of 13 residues. Trimming took 4 bases from V and 5 from J, leaving 11 bases between them. Germline V gene data show CDR1 as MNHEY and CDR2 as SVGEGT. The CDR3 loop reads CASSSRVATEAFF. CDR3 in DNA: TGTGCCAGCAGTTCAAGGGTAGCGACTGAAGCTTTCTTT.

This clonotype was found many times. V usage is TRBV12-3 or TRBV12-4 and J usage is TRBJ1-2; 8 nucleotides line up with TRBD1. CDR3 length: 14 residues. V gave up 6 bases and J gave up 0 bases; unmatched junction bases: 3. The CDR3 region has the DNA TGTGCCAGCAGCGAGACAGGGGCTAACTATGGCTACACCTTC. As protein: CASSETGANYGYTF.

The rearrangement uses TRBV2 and TRBJ2-1; TRBD2 matches 8 bases. The germline V gene has CDR1 SNHLY and CDR2 FYNNEI. J lost 3 bases, V lost 5 bases, and 6 bases had no gene match. The length of the CDR3 is 15 residues. DNA for the CDR3: TGTGCCAGCAGTCTAGCGGGCAACGTCTACAATGAGCAGTTCTTC. Residues: CASSLAGNVYNEQFF.

This clonotype showed up just a few times. The chain combines TRBV20-1 with TRBJ2-2, with D tentatively TRBD1 (6 bases). The CDR3 length is 14 residues. The germline CDR1 and CDR2 sequences are DFQATT and SNEGSKA (reference sequence). V was shortened by 3 bases and J by 2 bases, with 10 bases between the two germline ends. CDR3 in DNA: TGCAGTGCTAGGCCGGGACATAACACCGGGGAGCTGTTTTTT. Translation gives CSARPGHNTGELFF.

This clonotype showed up many times. The V gene is TRBV19, the J gene TRBJ1-5; TRBD1 agrees at 9 bases. The V and J ends lost 11 bases and 6 bases, in that order; junction bases with no gene match: 8. CDR1 LNHDA and CDR2 SQIVND come from the germline V gene (reference sequence). The CDR3 length is 13 residues. The CDR3 DNA reads as TGTGCCGGTAACAGGGGGCAAGGTCAGCCCCAGCATTTT. Translated: CAGNRGQGQPQHF.

This clonotype was seen only a few times. J is TRBJ2-5 and V is TRBV6-5; 8 bases line up with TRBD1. CDR1 and CDR2 (germline): MNHEY, SVGAGI. The CDR3 runs to 17 residues. V lost 5 bases, J lost 4 bases, and 15 bases stayed unmatched. As DNA, the CDR3 is TGTGCCAGCAGTGAATCCTCCGACAGGGGAGGTCGAGAGACCCAGTACTTC. Translating gives CASSESSDRGGRETQYF.

As for this clonotype: Relative to the germline gene, one junction end is altered; a read error may explain this. The rearrangement joins TRBV7-9 to TRBJ1-4; no clear D gene. This CDR3 has 15 residues. The germline gives CDR1 SEHNR, CDR2 FQNEAQ (reference sequence). This CDR3 is CANSPLAATNEKLFF. CDR3 in DNA: TGTGCCAACAGCCCCCTGGCAGCAACTAATGAAAAACTGTTTTTT.

This clonotype came up a few times. The rearrangement uses TRBV29-1 and TRBJ1-1; D is undetermined. Germline CDR1 and CDR2: SQVTM and ANQGSEA. CDR3 length: 13 amino acids. V was clipped by 1 base and J by 0 bases, with 6 bases between them. CDR3 amino acids: CSVEAGLNTEAFF. CDR3 coding DNA: TGCAGCGTTGAAGCGGGGTTGAACACTGAAGCTTTCTTT.

The chain employs TRBV12-3 or TRBV12-4 and TRBJ1-6; D is unresolved. V gave up 5 bases and J gave up 7 bases, with 12 bases separating them. The CDR3 consists of 14 residues. The CDR3 sequence is CASSPAYGNSPLHF. The CDR3 region has the DNA TGTGCCAGCAGTCCTGCCTACGGAAATTCACCCCTCCACTTT.

Many counts were recorded for this clonotype. The chain combines TRBV6-5 with TRBJ1-2; 7 nucleotides line up with TRBD1. The germline V gene has CDR1 MNHEY and CDR2 SVGAGI. J was trimmed by 3 bases and V by 8 bases; bases with no gene match: 3. This CDR3 has 12 residues. The CDR3 reads CASVGTDYGYTF. The CDR3, as DNA: TGTGCCAGCGTAGGGACAGACTATGGCTACACCTTC.

The J gene is TRBJ1-5, the V gene TRBV12-3 or TRBV12-4; D might be TRBD1 (6 bases). The CDR3 has 16 amino acids. V shed 6 bases and J shed 4 bases, with 19 bases lying between them. Here the CDR3 DNA reads TGTGCCAGCAGGCCGACAGGACTGGGGGGGAATCAGCCCCAGCATTTT. The encoded protein is CASRPTGLGGNQPQHF.

The table lists this clonotype with many counts. The rearrangement links TRBV10-3 to TRBJ2-3; D ambiguous. The CDR3 length is 14 residues. Germline V gives CDR1 ENHRY, CDR2 SYGVKD. V was pared by 0 bases and J by 1 base, with 5 bases between. In nucleotides, the CDR3 is TGTGCCATCAGTGAGTCCCAGGGCACAGATACGCAGTATTTT. Translating it yields CAISESQGTDTQYF.